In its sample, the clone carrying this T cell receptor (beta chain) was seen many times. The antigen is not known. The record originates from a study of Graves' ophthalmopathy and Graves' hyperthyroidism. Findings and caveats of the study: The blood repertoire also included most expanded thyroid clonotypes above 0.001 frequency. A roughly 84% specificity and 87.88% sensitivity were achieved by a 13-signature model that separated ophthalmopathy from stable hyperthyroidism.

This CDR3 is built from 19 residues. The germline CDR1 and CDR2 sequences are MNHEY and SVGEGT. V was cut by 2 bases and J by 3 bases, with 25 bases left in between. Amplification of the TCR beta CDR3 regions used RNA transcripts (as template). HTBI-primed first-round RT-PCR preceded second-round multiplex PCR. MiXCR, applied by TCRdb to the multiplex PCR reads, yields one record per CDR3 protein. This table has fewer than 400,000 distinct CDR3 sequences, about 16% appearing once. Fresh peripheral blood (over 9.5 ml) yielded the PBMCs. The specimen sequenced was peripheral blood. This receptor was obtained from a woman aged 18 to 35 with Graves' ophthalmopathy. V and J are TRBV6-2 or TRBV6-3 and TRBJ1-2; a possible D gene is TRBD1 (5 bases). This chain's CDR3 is CASSYKAGRTVGSYYGYTF. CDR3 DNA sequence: TGTGCCAGCAGTTACAAGGCGGGGCGAACGGTTGGTAGCTACTATGGCTACACCTTC.